The entry that follows covers one T cell receptor beta chain sequence. Naive CD8 cells lacked CD45RO and underwent positive selection for CCR7, leaving out terminally differentiated effector memory CD45RA+ cells. The data were taken from a study of shared clonotypes between healthy human individuals. The protocol was immunoSEQ multiplex PCR, while the TCRdb copy is restricted to in-frame clones and leaves out a portion. Of hundreds of thousands of clones in the sample, roughly 95% were seen once. Sequencing was done on a sample of naive CD8+ T cells sorted from blood. The clonotype comes from a woman aged 25-40 years in good health.

Here the CDR3 DNA reads TGTGCCAGCAGCTTAGGATGGACAGACAATGAGCAGTTCTTC. This codes for CASSLGWTDNEQFF. This chain joins TRBV11-3 and TRBJ2-1; weak D call: TRBD1 (6 bases). Trimming pared 1 base from V and 5 bases from J, leaving 9 bases between. Germline V gives CDR1 SGHNT, CDR2 YENEEA. This CDR3 is built from 14 residues.